Described below is a single TCR beta chain sequence and its context. Its target is not known. Sequenced by immunoSEQ multiplex PCR; TCRdb stores in-frame clones only, minus some. This table holds around 29,000 clones, approximately 90% found once. The sample comes from a study of a mutant IDH1 vaccine in newly diagnosed glioma. Noted time point: week 5, during vaccination. Each dose of the vaccine consisted of 300 ug of mutant IDH1 20-mer peptide, with topical imiquimod. Germline-derived CDR1 and CDR2 are LGHNA and YNFKEQ. CDR3 length equals 13 residues. Deletions cut 0 bases from V and 5 bases from J, with 5 bases between.

The source is a woman in her thirties or forties with glioma. Some clones in this sample may be carry-over from other donors' samples. V usage is TRBV4-2 and J usage is TRBJ1-5, with unresolved D. Source: peripheral blood mononuclear cells (PBMCs), taken from a glioma patient whose treatment included an IDH1 peptide vaccine. The CDR3: CASSQDLHQPQHF. The CDR3 DNA sequence: TGTGCCAGCAGCCAAGATTTACATCAGCCCCAGCATTTT.